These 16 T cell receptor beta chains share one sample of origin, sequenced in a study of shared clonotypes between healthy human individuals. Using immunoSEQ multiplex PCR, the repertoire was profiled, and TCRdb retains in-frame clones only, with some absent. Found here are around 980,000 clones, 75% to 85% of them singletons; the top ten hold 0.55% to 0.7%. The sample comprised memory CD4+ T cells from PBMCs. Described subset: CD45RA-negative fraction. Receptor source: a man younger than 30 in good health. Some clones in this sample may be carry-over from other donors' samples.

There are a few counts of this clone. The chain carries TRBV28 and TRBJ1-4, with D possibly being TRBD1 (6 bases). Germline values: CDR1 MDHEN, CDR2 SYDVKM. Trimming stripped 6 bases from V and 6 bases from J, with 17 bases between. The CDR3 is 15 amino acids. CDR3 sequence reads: CASSRDTQRDEKLFF. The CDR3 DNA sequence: TGTGCCAGCAGCCGGGACACCCAGAGGGATGAAAAACTGTTTTTT.

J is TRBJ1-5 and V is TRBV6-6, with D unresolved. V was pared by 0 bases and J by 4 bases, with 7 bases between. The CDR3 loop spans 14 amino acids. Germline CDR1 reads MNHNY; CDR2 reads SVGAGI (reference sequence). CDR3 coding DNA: TGTGCCAGCAGTTACTCTGAGGGTAATCAGCCCCAGCATTTT. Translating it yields CASSYSEGNQPQHF.

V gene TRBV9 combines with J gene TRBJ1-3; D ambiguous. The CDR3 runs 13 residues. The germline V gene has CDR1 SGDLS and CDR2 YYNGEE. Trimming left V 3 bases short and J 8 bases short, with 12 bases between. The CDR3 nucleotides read TGTGCCAGCAGCGAGGAGGGCCGGGACACCATATATTTT. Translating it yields CASSEEGRDTIYF.

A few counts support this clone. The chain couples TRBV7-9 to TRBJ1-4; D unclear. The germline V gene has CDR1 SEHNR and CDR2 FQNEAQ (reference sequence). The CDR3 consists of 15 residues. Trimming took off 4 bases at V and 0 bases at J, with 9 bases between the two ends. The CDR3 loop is CASSSKIATNEKLFF. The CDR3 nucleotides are TGTGCCAGCAGCTCCAAAATCGCAACTAATGAAAAACTGTTTTTT.

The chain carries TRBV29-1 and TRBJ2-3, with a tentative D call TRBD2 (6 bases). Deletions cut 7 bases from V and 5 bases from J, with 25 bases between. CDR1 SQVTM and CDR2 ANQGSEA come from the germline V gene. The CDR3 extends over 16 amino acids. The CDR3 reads CSAALMRRAFGDTQYF. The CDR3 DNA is TGCAGCGCCGCCCTAATGAGGAGGGCCTTTGGAGATACGCAGTATTTT.

The CDR3 nucleotides are TGTGCCAGCAGCCACCACACGACTAGCGGGAAATACGAGCAGTACTTC. Its translation is CASSHHTTSGKYEQYF. The gene calls are TRBV4-2 and TRBJ2-7; TRBD2 matches 11 bases. The junction had 8 bases not matched to a gene; V was cut back by 3 bases and J by 4 bases. CDR1 is LGHNA and CDR2 is YNFKEQ in the germline V gene. This CDR3 is 16 amino acids long.

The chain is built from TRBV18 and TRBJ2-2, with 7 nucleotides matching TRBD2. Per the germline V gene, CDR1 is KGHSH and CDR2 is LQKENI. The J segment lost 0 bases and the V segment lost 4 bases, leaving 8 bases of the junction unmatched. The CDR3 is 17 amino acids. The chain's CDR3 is CASSLSSGATNTGELFF. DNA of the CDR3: TGTGCCAGCTCACTGTCTAGCGGAGCGACGAACACCGGGGAGCTGTTTTTT.

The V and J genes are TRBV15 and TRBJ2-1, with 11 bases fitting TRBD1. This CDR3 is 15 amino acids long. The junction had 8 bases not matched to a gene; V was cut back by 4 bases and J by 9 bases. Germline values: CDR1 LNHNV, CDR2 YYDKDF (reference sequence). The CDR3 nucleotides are TGTGCCACCAGCACGTCCGGGACAGGGGGTTTTGAGCAGTTCTTC. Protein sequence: CATSTSGTGGFEQFF.

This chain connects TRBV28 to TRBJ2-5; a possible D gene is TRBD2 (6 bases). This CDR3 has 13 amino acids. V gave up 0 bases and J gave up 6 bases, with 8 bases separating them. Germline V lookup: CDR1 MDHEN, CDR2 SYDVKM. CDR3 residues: CASSLWEGKTQYF. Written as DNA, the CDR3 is TGTGCCAGCAGTTTATGGGAGGGGAAGACCCAGTACTTC.

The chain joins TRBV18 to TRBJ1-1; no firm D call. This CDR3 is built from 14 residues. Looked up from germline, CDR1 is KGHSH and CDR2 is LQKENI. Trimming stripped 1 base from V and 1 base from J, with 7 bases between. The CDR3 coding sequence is TGTGCCAGCTCACCACAGGGAACGAACACTGAAGCTTTCTTT. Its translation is CASSPQGTNTEAFF.

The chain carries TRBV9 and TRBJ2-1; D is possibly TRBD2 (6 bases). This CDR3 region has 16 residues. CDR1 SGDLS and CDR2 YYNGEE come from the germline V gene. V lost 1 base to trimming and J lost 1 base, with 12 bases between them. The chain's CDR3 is CASSVLLAGSYNEQFF. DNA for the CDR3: TGTGCCAGCAGCGTACTACTAGCTGGGTCCTACAATGAGCAGTTCTTC.

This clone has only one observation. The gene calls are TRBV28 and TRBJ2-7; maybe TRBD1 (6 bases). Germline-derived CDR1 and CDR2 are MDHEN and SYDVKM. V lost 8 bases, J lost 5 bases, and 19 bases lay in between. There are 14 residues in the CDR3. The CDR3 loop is CASSRAGDLNEQYF. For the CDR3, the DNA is TGTGCCAGCTCAAGGGCAGGGGACCTTAACGAGCAGTACTTC.

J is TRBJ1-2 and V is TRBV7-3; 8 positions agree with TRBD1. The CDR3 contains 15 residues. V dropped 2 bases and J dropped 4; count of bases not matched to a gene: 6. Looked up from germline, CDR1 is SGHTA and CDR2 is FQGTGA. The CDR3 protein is CASSLSSDRAYGYTF. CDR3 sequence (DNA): TGTGCCAGCAGCTTATCCTCGGACAGGGCCTATGGCTACACCTTC.

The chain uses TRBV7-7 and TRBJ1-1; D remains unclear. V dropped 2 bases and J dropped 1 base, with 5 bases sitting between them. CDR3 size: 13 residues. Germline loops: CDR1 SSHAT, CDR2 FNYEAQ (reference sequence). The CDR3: CASSLSGNTEAFF. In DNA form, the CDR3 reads TGTGCCAGCAGCTTAAGTGGGAACACTGAAGCTTTCTTT.

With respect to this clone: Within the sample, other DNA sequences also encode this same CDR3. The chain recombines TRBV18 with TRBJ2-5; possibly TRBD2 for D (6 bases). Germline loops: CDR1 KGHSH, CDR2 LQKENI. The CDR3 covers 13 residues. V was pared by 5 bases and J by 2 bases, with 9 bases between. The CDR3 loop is CASSAGLQETQYF. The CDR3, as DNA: TGTGCCAGCTCAGCCGGACTACAAGAGACCCAGTACTTC. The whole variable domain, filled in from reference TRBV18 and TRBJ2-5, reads NAGVMQNPRHLVRRRGQEARLRCSPMKGHSHVYWYRQLPEEGLKFMVYLQKENIIDESGMPKERFSAEFPKEGPSILRIQQVVRGDSAAYFCASSAGLQETQYFGPGTRLLVL.

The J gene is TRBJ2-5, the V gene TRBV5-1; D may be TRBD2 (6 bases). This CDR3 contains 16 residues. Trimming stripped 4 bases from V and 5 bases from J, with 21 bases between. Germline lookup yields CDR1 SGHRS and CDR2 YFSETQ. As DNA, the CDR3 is TGCGCCAGCAGCCCGGGGCAGACTAGTAGGTGGGAGACCCAGTACTTC. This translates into CASSPGQTSRWETQYF.